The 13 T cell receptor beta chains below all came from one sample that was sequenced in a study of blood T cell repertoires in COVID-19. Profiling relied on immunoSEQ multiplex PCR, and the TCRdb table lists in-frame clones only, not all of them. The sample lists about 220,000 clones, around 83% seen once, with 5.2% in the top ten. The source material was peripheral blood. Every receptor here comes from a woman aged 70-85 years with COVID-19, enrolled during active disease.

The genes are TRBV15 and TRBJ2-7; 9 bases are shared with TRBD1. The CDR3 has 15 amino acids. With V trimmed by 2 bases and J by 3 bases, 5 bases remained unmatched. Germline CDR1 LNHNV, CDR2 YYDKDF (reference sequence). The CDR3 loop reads CATSRFRDRDYEQYF. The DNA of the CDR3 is TGTGCCACCAGCAGATTCAGGGACAGGGACTACGAGCAGTACTTC.

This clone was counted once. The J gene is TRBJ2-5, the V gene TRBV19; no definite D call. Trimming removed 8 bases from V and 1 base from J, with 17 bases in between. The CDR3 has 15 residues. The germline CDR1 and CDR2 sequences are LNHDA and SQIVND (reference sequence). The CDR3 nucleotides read TGTGCCAGTCGGAGAGAAACGGGTTCCCAAGAGACCCAGTACTTC. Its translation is CASRRETGSQETQYF. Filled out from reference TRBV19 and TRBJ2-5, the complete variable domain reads DGGITQSPKYLFRKEGQNVTLSCEQNLNHDAMYWYRQDPGQGLRLIYYSQIVNDFQKGDIAEGYSVSREKKESFPLTVTSAQKNPTAFYLCASRRETGSQETQYFGPGTRLLVL.

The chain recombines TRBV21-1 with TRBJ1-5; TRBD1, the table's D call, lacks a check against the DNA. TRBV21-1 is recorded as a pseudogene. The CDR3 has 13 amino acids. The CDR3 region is CASSGSRNQPQHF. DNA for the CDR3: TGTGCCAGCAGCGGCTCCCGCAATCAGCCCCAGCATTTT.

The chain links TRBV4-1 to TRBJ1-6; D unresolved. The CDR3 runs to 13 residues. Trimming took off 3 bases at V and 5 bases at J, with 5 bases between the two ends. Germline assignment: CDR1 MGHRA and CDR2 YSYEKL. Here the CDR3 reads CASSQENNSPLHF. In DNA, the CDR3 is TGCGCCAGCAGCCAGGAGAATAATTCACCCCTCCACTTT.

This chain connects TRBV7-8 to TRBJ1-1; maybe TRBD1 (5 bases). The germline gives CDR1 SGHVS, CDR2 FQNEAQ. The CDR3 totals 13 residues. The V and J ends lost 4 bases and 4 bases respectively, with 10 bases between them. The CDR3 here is CASSSRGGTEAFF. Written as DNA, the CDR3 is TGTGCCAGCAGCTCTCGGGGGGGCACTGAAGCTTTCTTT.

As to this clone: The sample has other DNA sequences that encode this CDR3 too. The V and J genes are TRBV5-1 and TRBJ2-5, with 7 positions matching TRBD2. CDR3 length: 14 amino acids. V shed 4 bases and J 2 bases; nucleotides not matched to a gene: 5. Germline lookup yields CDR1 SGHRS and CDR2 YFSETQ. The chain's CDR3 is CASSPGGPQETQYF. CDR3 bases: TGCGCCAGCAGCCCGGGAGGTCCTCAAGAGACCCAGTACTTC.

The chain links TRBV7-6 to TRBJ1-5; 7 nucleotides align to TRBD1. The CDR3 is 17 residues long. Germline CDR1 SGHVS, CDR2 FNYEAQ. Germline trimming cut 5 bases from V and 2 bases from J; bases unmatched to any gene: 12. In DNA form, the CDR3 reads TGTGCCAGCAGCCAGGGGGAAATGAGGGGTCGCAATCAGCCCCAGCATTTT. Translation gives CASSQGEMRGRNQPQHF.

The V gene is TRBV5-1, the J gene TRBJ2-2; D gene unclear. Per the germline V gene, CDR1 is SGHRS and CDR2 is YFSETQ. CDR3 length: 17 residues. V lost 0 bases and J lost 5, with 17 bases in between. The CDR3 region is CASSLVVRTYATGELFF. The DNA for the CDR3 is TGCGCCAGCAGCTTGGTTGTCCGTACCTATGCGACCGGGGAGCTGTTTTTT. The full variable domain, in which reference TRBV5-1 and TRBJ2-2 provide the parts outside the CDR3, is KAGVTQTPRYLIKTRGQQVTLSCSPISGHRSVSWYQQTPGQGLQFLFEYFSETQRNKGNFPGRFSGRQFSNSRSEMNVSTLELGDSALYLCASSLVVRTYATGELFFGEGSRLTVL.

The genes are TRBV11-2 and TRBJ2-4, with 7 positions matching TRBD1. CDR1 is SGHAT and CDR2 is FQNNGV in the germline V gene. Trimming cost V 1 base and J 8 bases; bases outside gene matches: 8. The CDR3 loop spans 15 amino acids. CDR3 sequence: CASSLGVQGWDIQYF. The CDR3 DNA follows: TGTGCCAGCAGCTTAGGAGTACAGGGGTGGGACATTCAGTACTTC. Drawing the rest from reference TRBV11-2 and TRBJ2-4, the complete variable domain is EAGVAQSPRYKIIEKRQSVAFWCNPISGHATLYWYQQILGQGPKLLIQFQNNGVVDDSQLPKDRFSAERLKGVDSTLKIQPAKLEDSAVYLCASSLGVQGWDIQYFGAGTRLSVL.

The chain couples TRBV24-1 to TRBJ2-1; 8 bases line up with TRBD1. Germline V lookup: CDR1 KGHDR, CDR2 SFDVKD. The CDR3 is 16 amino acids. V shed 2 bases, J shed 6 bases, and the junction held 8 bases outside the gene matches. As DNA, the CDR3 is TGTGCCACCAGTGATTATCTAGGACAGGGATCCAATGAGCAGTTCTTC. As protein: CATSDYLGQGSNEQFF.

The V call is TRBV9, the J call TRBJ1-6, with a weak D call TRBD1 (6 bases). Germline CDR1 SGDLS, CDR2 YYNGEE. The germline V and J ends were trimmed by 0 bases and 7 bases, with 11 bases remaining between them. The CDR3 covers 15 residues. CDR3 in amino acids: CASSVDLTGNSPLHF. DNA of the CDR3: TGTGCCAGCAGCGTAGATTTGACAGGCAATTCACCCCTCCACTTT.

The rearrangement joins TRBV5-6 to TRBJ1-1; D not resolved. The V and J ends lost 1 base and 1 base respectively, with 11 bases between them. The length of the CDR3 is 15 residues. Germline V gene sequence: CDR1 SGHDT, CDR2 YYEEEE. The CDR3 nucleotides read TGTGCCAGCAGCTTGATCCTTGGAGGGAACACTGAAGCTTTCTTT. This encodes CASSLILGGNTEAFF.

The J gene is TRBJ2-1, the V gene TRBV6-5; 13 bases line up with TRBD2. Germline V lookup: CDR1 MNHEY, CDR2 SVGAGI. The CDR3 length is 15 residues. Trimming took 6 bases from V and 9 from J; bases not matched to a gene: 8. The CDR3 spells CASSATSGRNSEQFF. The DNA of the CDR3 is TGTGCCAGCAGCGCGACTAGCGGGAGGAATAGTGAGCAGTTCTTC.